The clone carrying this T cell receptor beta chain appeared many times. Its antigen is unidentified. Each patient was aged 18 to 65 and had newly diagnosed hyperthyroidism of under 2 months' duration. Each diagnosis drew on symptoms, thyroxine, TRAb, thyroid ultrasound and orbital computed tomography findings. The data were obtained in a study of T cells in Graves' hyperthyroidism and ophthalmopathy. Study-wide results and limits: Ophthalmopathy prediction by the model preceded onset by a median roughly 6 months. A model built on 13 V-J features separated ophthalmopathy from stable hyperthyroidism.

V was trimmed by 1 base and J by 5 bases, leaving 15 bases between them. This CDR3 comprises 15 residues. The CDR3 regions of TCR beta were amplified from RNA transcripts. HTBI primers were employed in a first-round RT-PCR of the TCR CDR3. TCRdb ran MiXCR on the multiplex PCR reads and lists one entry per CDR3 protein. The sample lists about 560,000 distinct CDR3 sequences, approximately 14% occurring once. The material sequenced was blood. The TCR was taken from a woman between 40 and 50 years old with Graves' hyperthyroidism. The chain has TRBV12-3 or TRBV12-4 and TRBJ2-7, with D perhaps being TRBD1 or TRBD2 (5 bases each). The CDR3 is CASSLGPRGDDEQYF. DNA for the CDR3: TGTGCCAGCAGTTTAGGGCCCCGGGGCGACGACGAGCAGTACTTC.